This T cell receptor beta chain was identified in a study of blood T cell repertoires in COVID-19. Study-level background: The United States, Italy and Spain supplied acute and convalescent COVID-19 samples. Sample material is recorded as cDNA or gDNA derived from T cells, B-cell-depleted T cells, or PBMCs.

It was during active infection that Seattle patients were enrolled and then longitudinally followed. How the authors handled the data: Amplification with reference gene primers provided the estimates of nucleated cell counts. Sequencing used immunoSEQ multiplex PCR; TCRdb keeps in-frame clones, though not all of them. The DNA gave D and trimming, while V, J and clone size come from that table. This sample yields more than 80,000 clones, of which 76% are seen a single time; 5% to 8% belongs to the top ten. The CDR3 covers 15 residues. Germline loops: CDR1 MDHEN, CDR2 SYDVKM. Germline trimming cut 1 base from V and 6 bases from J; bases unmatched to any gene: 7.

This TCR came from a man aged 80 or over with COVID-19, enrolled during active disease. The V and J genes are TRBV28 and TRBJ1-2, with 8 bases fitting TRBD1. The sequencing input was peripheral blood. CDR3 in amino acids: CASSLSPGQGHGYTF. The DNA of the CDR3 is TGTGCCAGCAGTTTATCCCCCGGACAGGGCCATGGCTACACCTTC.